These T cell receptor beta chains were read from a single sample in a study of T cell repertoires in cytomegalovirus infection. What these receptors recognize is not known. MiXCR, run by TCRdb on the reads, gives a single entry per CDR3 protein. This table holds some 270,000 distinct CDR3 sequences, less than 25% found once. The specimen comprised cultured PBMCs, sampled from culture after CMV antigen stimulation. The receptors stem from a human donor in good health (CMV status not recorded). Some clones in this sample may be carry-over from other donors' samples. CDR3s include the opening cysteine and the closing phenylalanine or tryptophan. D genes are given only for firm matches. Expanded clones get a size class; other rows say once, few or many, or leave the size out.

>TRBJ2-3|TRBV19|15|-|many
TGTGCCAGTAGTATTACTACTAGGGGGTCAGATACGCAGTATTTT
CASSITTRGSDTQYF
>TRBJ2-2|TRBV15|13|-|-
TGTGCCACCAGCAGAGGGGGAACCGGGGAGCTGTTTTTT
CATSRGGTGELFF
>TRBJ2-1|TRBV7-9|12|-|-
TGTGCCAGCAGCTTGTGGATCAATGAGCAGTTCTTC
CASSLWINEQFF
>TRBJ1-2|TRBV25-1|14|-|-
TGTGCCAGCAGTGAATATTCTACCCTCTATGGCTACACCTTC
CASSEYSTLYGYTF
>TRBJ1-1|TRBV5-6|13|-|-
TGTGCCAGCCAGGACAGCAGGAACACTGAAGCTTTCTTT
CASQDSRNTEAFF
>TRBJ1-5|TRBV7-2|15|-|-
TGTGCCAGCAGTTTGATTGATGGGAGCAATCAGCCCCAGCATTTT
CASSLIDGSNQPQHF
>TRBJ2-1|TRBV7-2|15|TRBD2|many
TGTGCCAGCAGCTTTACGGGAGGGCCCCACAATGAGCAGTTCTTC
CASSFTGGPHNEQFF
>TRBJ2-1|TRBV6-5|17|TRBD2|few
TGTGCCAGCAGTTACTCAATAGCGGGGGCGGTCTACAATGAGCAGTTCTTC
CASSYSIAGAVYNEQFF
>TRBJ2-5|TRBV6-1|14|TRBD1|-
TGTGCCACCTCTTGGGACAGGGGAAAAGAGACCCAGTACTTC
CATSWDRGKETQYF
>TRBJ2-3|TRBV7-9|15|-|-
TGTGCCAGCAGCTCCGGGCCCCCTAGCACAGATACGCAGTATTTT
CASSSGPPSTDTQYF
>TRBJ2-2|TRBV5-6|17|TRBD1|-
TGTGCCAGCAGCCTCTATGGGACAGGGTTTAACACCGGGGAGCTGTTTTTT
CASSLYGTGFNTGELFF
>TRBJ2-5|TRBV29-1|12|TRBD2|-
TGCAGCGTTCAAGCGGGGGAAGAGACCCAGTACTTC
CSVQAGEETQYF
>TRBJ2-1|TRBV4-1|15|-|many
TGCGCCAGCAGCCAAGCGGGGCAGTCCTACAATGAGCAGTTCTTC
CASSQAGQSYNEQFF
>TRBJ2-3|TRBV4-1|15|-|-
TGCGCCAGCAGCCCCCAGGGGCGGGGGACAGATACGCAGTATTTT
CASSPQGRGTDTQYF
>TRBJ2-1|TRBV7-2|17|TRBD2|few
TGTGCCAGCAGCACCGTTCTACTAGCGGGGCATGGGAATGAGCAGTTCTTC
CASSTVLLAGHGNEQFF
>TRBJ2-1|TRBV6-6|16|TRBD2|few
TGTGCCAGCAGTTTCGGACTAGCTGGCCCCTACAATGAGCAGTTCTTC
CASSFGLAGPYNEQFF
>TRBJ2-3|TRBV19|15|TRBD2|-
TGTGCCAGTAGTATAGCTAGTAGCGGGAGTGATACGCAGTATTTT
CASSIASSGSDTQYF
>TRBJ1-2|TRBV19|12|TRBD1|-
TGTGCCAGTAGCGGGACAGGCTCTGGCTACACCTTC
CASSGTGSGYTF
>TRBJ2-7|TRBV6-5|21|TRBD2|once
TGTGCCAGCAGTTATTATAGGAAGGGGCGGGAGGGCTTCTCGGGCTGTTACGAGCAGTACTTC
CASSYYRKGREGFSGCYEQYF
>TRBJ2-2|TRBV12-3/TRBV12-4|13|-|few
TGTGCCAGCAGTACCTACGGCACCGGGGAGCTGTTTTTT
CASSTYGTGELFF
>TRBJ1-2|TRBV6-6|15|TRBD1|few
TGTGCCAGCAGTTACACGACAGGGGAGGGCTATGGCTACACCTTC
CASSYTTGEGYGYTF
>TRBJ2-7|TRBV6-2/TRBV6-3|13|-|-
TGTGCCAGCAGCAATAACTACGACAGGGAGCAGTACTTC
CASSNNYDREQYF
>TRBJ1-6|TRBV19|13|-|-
TGTGCCAGTAGTATCCGAGGGGCATCACCCCTCCACTTT
CASSIRGASPLHF
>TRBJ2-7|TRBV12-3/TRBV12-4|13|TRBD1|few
TGTGCCAGCAGTGGGACAGACCTCTACGAGCAGTACTTC
CASSGTDLYEQYF
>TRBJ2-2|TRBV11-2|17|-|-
TGTGCCAGCAGCAGCGATCGATGGGAGCGAGGCACCGGGGAGCTGTTTTTT
CASSSDRWERGTGELFF
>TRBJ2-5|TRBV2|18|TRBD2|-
TGTGCCAGCAGTGGGGGACGGGGACTAGCGGGATCCCAAGAGACCCAGTACTTC
CASSGGRGLAGSQETQYF
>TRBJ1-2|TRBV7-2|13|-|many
TGTGCCAGCAGCCTTGACAGTAACTATGGCTACACCTTC
CASSLDSNYGYTF
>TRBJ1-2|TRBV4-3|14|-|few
TGCGCCAGCAGCCAAGTGCACAGGGAGGATGGCTACACCTTC
CASSQVHREDGYTF
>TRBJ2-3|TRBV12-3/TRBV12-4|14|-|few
TGTGCCAGCAGTTTTTTAGGGGCGGTAGATACGCAGTATTTT
CASSFLGAVDTQYF
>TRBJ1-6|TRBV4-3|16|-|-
TGCGCCAGCAGCCAAGAGCGGACGGTATATAATTCACCCCTCCACTTT
CASSQERTVYNSPLHF
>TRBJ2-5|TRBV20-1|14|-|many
TGCAGTGCTAGAGATCTAAGGCTCCAAGAGACCCAGTACTTC
CSARDLRLQETQYF
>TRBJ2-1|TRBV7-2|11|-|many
TGTGCCAGCAGCTTACGCTATGAGCAGTTCTTC
CASSLRYEQFF
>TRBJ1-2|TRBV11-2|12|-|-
TGTGCCAGCGGCGGAGTCGGATATGGCTACACCTTC
CASGGVGYGYTF